The 28 T cell receptor beta chains below all came from one sample that was sequenced in a study of cytomegalovirus exposure and HLA in healthy donors (dated by TCRdb to about 2017). The library was prepared using the immunoSEQ multiplex PCR assay. For the multiplex PCR, a mixture combining 60 forward primers for TCR Vbeta segments and 13 reverse primers for TCR Jbeta segments was used. TCRdb took this table from immuneACCESS and kept in-frame rearrangements with V and J called. Such tables lack part of the clones; where checked against another copy, unresolved V genes explain under half of the gap, and the rest is unexplained. The sample records under 200,000 clones, roughly 80% of which are singletons. Nearly 8.5% of the sample goes to the ten largest clones. Sequencing was done on a sample of PBMCs. These receptors originate from a male donor in good health and CMV-seropositive.

The J gene is TRBJ2-3, the V gene TRBV5-1; the match to TRBD2 covers 13 bases. The CDR3 has 14 residues. CDR1 is SGHRS and CDR2 is YFSETQ in the germline V gene. J gave up 6 bases and V 4 bases, and 2 bases lay outside the gene matches. DNA of the CDR3: TGCGCCAGCAGCGCGACTAGCGGGGGGGATACGCAGTATTTT. It translates to CASSATSGGDTQYF.

J is TRBJ2-2 and V is TRBV9; a weak D match, TRBD2 (6 bases). V was clipped by 2 bases and J by 0 bases, with 8 bases between them. This CDR3 is built from 15 residues. Germline values: CDR1 SGDLS, CDR2 YYNGEE. The CDR3 DNA reads as TGTGCCAGCAGCGTGGGGGGATCGAACACCGGGGAGCTGTTTTTT. Amino acids: CASSVGGSNTGELFF.

The chain recombines TRBV7-2 with TRBJ2-1; perhaps TRBD2 as D (5 bases). V was trimmed by 3 bases and J by 11 bases, leaving 26 bases between them. The germline gives CDR1 SGHTA, CDR2 FQGNSA. The CDR3 sequence is 17 residues long. The CDR3 region is CASSFRGSAEERRKQFF. CDR3 nucleotide sequence: TGTGCCAGCAGCTTCAGAGGGTCAGCGGAGGAGCGTCGGAAGCAGTTCTTC. The complete variable domain, with remaining parts taken from reference TRBV7-2 and TRBJ2-1, reads GAGVSQSPSNKVTEKGKDVELRCDPISGHTALYWYRQSLGQGLEFLIYFQGNSAPDKSGLPSDRFSAERTGGSVSTLTIQRTQQEDSAVYLCASSFRGSAEERRKQFFGPGTRLTVL.

Regarding this clone: A far larger clone is one base from this, pointing to a likely read error. The J gene is TRBJ2-7, the V gene TRBV9, with TRBD1 matching over 7 bases. V shed 3 bases and J 7 bases; nucleotides not matched to a gene: 13. The CDR3 length is 15 residues. CDR1 and CDR2 (germline): SGDLS, YYNGEE. The CDR3 bases are TGTGCCAGCAGCGACCTAATTACAGGGGACCATGAGCAGTACTTC. It translates to CASSDLITGDHEQYF. The variable domain in full, completed from reference TRBV9 and TRBJ2-7, reads DSGVTQTPKHLITATGQRVTLRCSPRSGDLSVYWYQQSLDQGLQFLIQYYNGEERAKGNILERFSAQQFPDLHSELNLSSLELGDSALYFCASSDLITGDHEQYFGPGTRLTVT.

This clone was seen only once. The chain carries TRBV10-3 and TRBJ1-2; D gene uncertain. Germline assignment: CDR1 ENHRY and CDR2 SYGVKD. Trimming left V 2 bases short and J 4 bases short, with 8 bases between. CDR3 size: 13 residues. CDR3 nucleotide sequence: TGTGCCATCAGTGAGGTAACAGCCTATGGCTACACCTTC. Translation gives CAISEVTAYGYTF.

The J gene is TRBJ2-5, the V gene TRBV7-2, with 8 bases that match TRBD1. Germline lookup yields CDR1 SGHTA and CDR2 FQGNSA. J gave up 5 bases and V 5 bases, and 4 bases lay outside the gene matches. The length of the CDR3 is 13 residues. The CDR3 nucleotides are TGTGCCAGCAGCATGGACAGGGCGGAGACCCAGTACTTC. As protein: CASSMDRAETQYF.

The J gene is TRBJ1-2, the V gene TRBV7-6, with D unresolved. Germline V gives CDR1 SGHVS, CDR2 FNYEAQ. V lost 4 bases and J lost 3, with 9 bases in between. This CDR3 contains 13 residues. The CDR3 reads CASSSGLHYGYTF. The CDR3 nucleotides read TGTGCCAGCAGCTCGGGATTACACTATGGCTACACCTTC.

In regard to this clone: Different DNA sequences within this sample yield the same CDR3. The J gene is TRBJ1-1, the V gene TRBV9; 11 bases are a match to TRBD1. CDR3 length equals 15 residues. Trimming took 3 bases from V and 8 from J; bases not matched to a gene: 9. In germline, CDR1 is SGDLS, CDR2 YYNGEE. The CDR3 reads CASSGGQGAVVEAFF. As DNA, the CDR3 is TGTGCCAGCAGCGGCGGACAGGGGGCGGTCGTCGAAGCTTTCTTT.

This clone was picked up many times. The V call is TRBV5-1, the J call TRBJ2-7, with D maybe TRBD1 (6 bases). V was trimmed by 4 bases and J by 1 base, leaving 12 bases between them. This CDR3 region has 14 residues. CDR1 SGHRS and CDR2 YFSETQ come from the germline V gene. CDR3 sequence reads: CASSRTASSYEQYF. In DNA, the CDR3 is TGCGCCAGCAGCCGGACAGCCAGTTCCTACGAGCAGTACTTC.

Comment on this clone: Relative to the germline gene, one junction end is altered; a read error may explain this. The V and J genes are TRBV29-1 and TRBJ2-6; the D gene is possibly TRBD1 (5 bases). CDR1 and CDR2 from the germline V gene are SQVTM and ANQGSEA. CDR3 length: 13 residues. As DNA, the CDR3 is TGCAGCGTTGGAGAGTCTGGGGCCAACGGCCTGACTTTC. Its protein product is CSVGESGANGLTF. Full variable domain (rest looked up from reference TRBV29-1 and TRBJ2-6): SAVISQKPSRDICQRGTSLTIQCQVDSQVTMMFWYRQQPGQSLTLIATANQGSEATYESGFVIDKFPISRPNLTFSTLTVSNMSPEDSSIYLCSVGESGANGLTFGAGSRLTVL.

This chain links TRBV5-8 with TRBJ2-7; 7 nucleotides agree with TRBD2. The germline CDR1 and CDR2 sequences are SGHTS and YDEGEE. The V gene end was trimmed by 7 bases and the J gene end by 3 bases; junction bases not matched to a gene: 13. The CDR3 is 15 amino acids. The DNA of the CDR3 is TGTGCCAGCGGACACCACCCGGGACTAAACTACGAGCAGTACTTC. It specifies CASGHHPGLNYEQYF.

The chain is built from TRBV7-2 and TRBJ1-3, with D possibly matching TRBD1 (5 bases). The CDR3 has 19 amino acids. CDR1 is SGHTA, CDR2 FQGNSA, per germline. V lost 3 bases, J lost 0 bases, and 21 bases lay in between. The CDR3 DNA reads as TGTGCCAGCAGCTTCCACCGCCCGTCCAGGGTAGGCTCTGGAAACACCATATATTTT. Protein product: CASSFHRPSRVGSGNTIYF.

This chain joins TRBV19 and TRBJ2-7, with D unclear. Looked up from germline, CDR1 is LNHDA and CDR2 is SQIVND (reference sequence). Trimming took 1 base from V and 6 from J, leaving 4 bases between them. The CDR3 sequence is 11 residues long. CDR3 in amino acids: CASSIGSEQYF. CDR3 nucleotides: TGTGCCAGTAGTATAGGGAGCGAGCAGTACTTC.

The CDR3 protein is CASSLGGQGGSQPQHF. The CDR3 nucleotides are TGCGCCAGCAGCTTGGGGGGACAGGGAGGCAGTCAGCCCCAGCATTTT. The rearrangement joins TRBV5-1 to TRBJ1-5; 9 bases align to TRBD1. The CDR3 is 16 amino acids. Germline CDR1 is SGHRS and CDR2 is YFSETQ. Unmatched junction bases numbered 7, after V lost 0 bases and J lost 6 bases.

The V and J genes are TRBV28 and TRBJ2-5, with D unresolved. V dropped 3 bases and J dropped 1 base, with 15 bases sitting between them. Germline lookup yields CDR1 MDHEN and CDR2 SYDVKM. This CDR3 spans 16 amino acids. Here the CDR3 reads CASSFLPTPPQETQYF. The CDR3 bases are TGTGCCAGCAGTTTTTTACCTACCCCGCCCCAAGAGACCCAGTACTTC.

This clone was counted between two and nine times. This chain links TRBV7-9 with TRBJ2-6; D gene uncertain. The V gene's germline CDR1 is SEHNR and CDR2 FQNEAQ (reference sequence). The CDR3 covers 16 residues. The germline V and J ends were trimmed by 1 base and 0 bases, with 7 bases remaining between them. Written as DNA, the CDR3 is TGTGCCAGCAGCTTAGGTTCCAGCTCTGGGGCCAACGTCCTGACTTTC. It translates to CASSLGSSSGANVLTF. The variable domain in full, completed from reference TRBV7-9 and TRBJ2-6, reads DTGVSQNPRHKITKRGQNVTFRCDPISEHNRLYWYRQTLGQGPEFLTYFQNEAQLEKSRLLSDRFSAERPKGSFSTLEIQRTEQGDSAMYLCASSLGSSSGANVLTFGAGSRLTVL.

The chain couples TRBV5-1 to TRBJ1-2; 11 bases fit TRBD1. Germline-derived CDR1 and CDR2 are SGHRS and YFSETQ. The CDR3 spans 13 residues. After removal of 4 bases from V and 6 bases from J, the junction contained 2 bases not matched to a gene. The CDR3 spells CASSRTGGDGYTF. DNA for the CDR3: TGCGCCAGCAGCCGGACAGGGGGCGATGGCTACACCTTC. The complete variable domain, with remaining parts taken from reference TRBV5-1 and TRBJ1-2, reads KAGVTQTPRYLIKTRGQQVTLSCSPISGHRSVSWYQQTPGQGLQFLFEYFSETQRNKGNFPGRFSGRQFSNSRSEMNVSTLELGDSALYLCASSRTGGDGYTFGSGTRLTVV.

The chain links TRBV6-5 to TRBJ1-1, with D maybe TRBD1 (5 bases). The V gene lost 0 bases and the J gene lost 0 bases, with 8 bases spanning the gap. Germline CDR1 is MNHEY and CDR2 is SVGAGI. The CDR3 consists of 15 residues. The CDR3 nucleotides are TGTGCCAGCAGTTACTCCGACAGCATGAACACTGAAGCTTTCTTT. It translates to CASSYSDSMNTEAFF.

This clone was observed a handful of times. The chain joins TRBV4-1 to TRBJ1-1; D is uncertain. Germline-derived CDR1 and CDR2 are MGHRA and YSYEKL. This CDR3 is built from 14 residues. V shed 2 bases and J shed 1 base, with 8 bases lying between them. CDR3 loop: CASSQSGENTEAFF. CDR3 in DNA: TGCGCCAGCAGCCAATCTGGAGAGAACACTGAAGCTTTCTTT.

The gene calls are TRBV7-2 and TRBJ2-7, with a tentative D call TRBD1 (6 bases). The germline gives CDR1 SGHTA, CDR2 FQGNSA. Trimming cost V 4 bases and J 2 bases, with 15 bases left between them. This CDR3 has 15 amino acids. The CDR3 region has the DNA TGTGCCAGCAGCTACAGGGAACTGACGACCTACGAGCAGTACTTC. It translates to CASSYRELTTYEQYF. Complete variable domain (other parts from reference TRBV7-2 and TRBJ2-7): GAGVSQSPSNKVTEKGKDVELRCDPISGHTALYWYRQSLGQGLEFLIYFQGNSAPDKSGLPSDRFSAERTGGSVSTLTIQRTQQEDSAVYLCASSYRELTTYEQYFGPGTRLTVT.

This clone was observed once. The V and J genes are TRBV7-2 and TRBJ2-7; tentatively, D is TRBD1 (5 bases). Germline values: CDR1 SGHTA, CDR2 FQGNSA. The CDR3 runs 15 residues. V lost 1 base and J 3 bases, leaving 13 bases between the germline ends. The CDR3 DNA reads TGTGCCAGCAGCTTAGTGGGGCAGCCTCACTACGAGCAGTACTTC. Residues: CASSLVGQPHYEQYF.

This rearrangement joins TRBV28 to TRBJ2-3; weak D call: TRBD1 (5 bases). CDR3 size: 15 residues. The V end lost 2 bases, the J end lost 2 bases, and 11 bases lay between the germline ends. Germline V gene lookup returns CDR1 MDHEN and CDR2 SYDVKM. CDR3: CASSLAPQATDTQYF. The CDR3, as DNA: TGTGCCAGCAGTTTAGCCCCACAGGCCACAGATACGCAGTATTTT.

V and J are TRBV6-5 and TRBJ1-1; TRBD1 is a possible D gene (6 bases). The V gene's germline CDR1 is MNHEY and CDR2 SVGAGI. This CDR3 region has 14 residues. V was trimmed by 7 bases and J by 4 bases, leaving 16 bases between them. The CDR3 spells CASITGLGGTEAFF. CDR3 bases: TGTGCCAGCATAACAGGGCTGGGTGGCACTGAAGCTTTCTTT.

The genes are TRBV6-4 and TRBJ1-2; 8 bases match TRBD1. The V and J ends lost 3 bases and 7 bases, in that order; junction bases with no gene match: 7. The CDR3 spans 14 residues. Germline V gene sequence: CDR1 MRHNA, CDR2 SNTAGT. CDR3 sequence: CASSDSGQGGGYTF. The CDR3 nucleotides are TGTGCCAGCAGTGATTCAGGACAGGGTGGTGGCTACACCTTC.

J is TRBJ1-2 and V is TRBV10-2, with 8 bases that match TRBD1. The CDR3 is 12 amino acids. CDR1 and CDR2 (germline): WSHSY, SAAADI. J lost 8 bases, V lost 8 bases, and 7 bases had no gene match. Here the CDR3 DNA reads TGCGCCAGCGGGGACAGGAGGGAAGGCTACACCTTC. It codes for CASGDRREGYTF.

Details on this clone: This sample includes further DNA sequences coding for the same CDR3. The gene calls are TRBV5-1 and TRBJ1-1, with unresolved D. Germline assignment: CDR1 SGHRS and CDR2 YFSETQ. Trimming took 1 base from V and 0 from J, leaving 4 bases between them. This CDR3 comprises 13 residues. CDR3 protein: CASSLTVNTEAFF. The DNA for the CDR3 is TGCGCCAGCAGCTTGACGGTGAACACTGAAGCTTTCTTT.

The rearrangement uses TRBV6-5 and TRBJ1-1; 9 bases align to TRBD1. CDR1 is MNHEY and CDR2 is SVGAGI in the germline V gene. This CDR3 is built from 15 residues. Losses at the gene ends were 2 bases for V and 4 bases for J; bases not matched to a gene: 5. CDR3 region: CASSYTGQGGTEAFF. The CDR3 nucleotides read TGTGCCAGCAGTTACACGGGACAGGGTGGCACTGAAGCTTTCTTT.

The chain joins TRBV7-2 to TRBJ1-4, with TRBD1 matching over 7 bases. Germline V gene lookup returns CDR1 SGHTA and CDR2 FQGNSA. This CDR3 is 16 amino acids long. Germline trimming cut 3 bases from V and 8 bases from J; bases unmatched to any gene: 12. CDR3 coding DNA: TGTGCCAGCAGCTTGTGGAGGGGGCCGGTGGAGGAAAAACTGTTTTTT. This codes for CASSLWRGPVEEKLFF.